This is a list of T cell receptor beta chains from one sample in a study of response to subunit inactivated influenza vaccine. TCRdb recomputed calls from the RT-PCR reads with MiXCR, one row per CDR3 protein. The data contain more than 600,000 distinct CDR3 sequences, around 20% of them seen just once; the ten biggest clones take up roughly a tenth. The sample consisted of PBMCs from blood, taken 4 to 6 days after vaccination. These receptor sequences come from a man in his forties or fifties who received an inactivated influenza vaccine. Each CDR3 is given with its conserved first and last residue. Fields, in order: J gene, D gene, clone size, V gene, CDR3 protein, CDR3 DNA. A D gene is named only where the DNA matches it firmly. Where a row states a size, it is once, few, many or the class of an expanded clone; other rows omit it.

TRBJ2-1 . . TRBV14 CASSQDVAKSSYNEQFF TGTGCCAGCAGCCAAGATGTAGCGAAGAGCTCCTACAATGAGCAGTTCTTC
TRBJ1-2 . few TRBV10-3 CAISESDYGYTF TGTGCCATCAGTGAGTCCGACTATGGCTACACCTTC
TRBJ2-7 . few TRBV20-1 CSAASSPGYLYEQYF TGCAGTGCCGCCTCCTCCCCGGGATACCTCTACGAGCAGTACTTC
TRBJ2-3 . few TRBV20-1 CSASLLASTDTQYF TGCAGTGCTAGTTTACTAGCTAGCACAGATACGCAGTATTTT
TRBJ1-1 TRBD1 few TRBV5-1 CASSLKGQGDTEAFF TGCGCCAGCAGCTTGAAGGGACAGGGCGACACTGAAGCTTTCTTT
TRBJ2-7 . few TRBV2 CASSDSLNSYEQYF TGTGCCAGCAGTGACTCGCTAAACTCCTACGAGCAGTACTTC
TRBJ2-2 TRBD2 . TRBV9 CASSLMRGIANTGELFF TGTGCCAGCAGCCTAATGCGGGGGATCGCGAACACCGGGGAGCTGTTTTTT
TRBJ1-2 . few TRBV4-3 CASSQDIKPNYGYTF TGCGCCAGCAGCCAAGATATCAAGCCTAACTATGGCTACACCTTC
TRBJ1-2 . few TRBV12-3/TRBV12-4 CASSLDATANYGYTF TGTGCCAGCAGTTTGGACGCAACAGCTAACTATGGCTACACCTTC
TRBJ2-7 . few TRBV29-1 CSVEYRQRGGSILEQYF TGCAGCGTTGAATATCGCCAACGGGGTGGGAGTATTCTGGAGCAGTACTTC
TRBJ2-7 . few TRBV3-1 CASSQFAGSSSYEQYF TGTGCCAGCAGCCAATTTGCCGGGTCGAGCTCCTACGAGCAGTACTTC
TRBJ2-7 . few TRBV7-9 CASSSASPYEQYF TGTGCCAGCAGCTCAGCCAGTCCCTACGAGCAGTACTTC
TRBJ2-3 TRBD2 few TRBV20-1 CSALGLAGVLDTQYF TGCAGTGCCCTCGGACTAGCGGGGGTCCTAGATACGCAGTATTTT
TRBJ2-7 . few TRBV2 CASSKDAYEQYF TGTGCCAGCAGTAAGGATGCCTACGAGCAGTACTTC
TRBJ2-3 TRBD2 few TRBV9 CASSVVGGGAADTQYF TGTGCCAGCAGCGTAGTGGGCGGGGGGGCGGCAGATACGCAGTATTTT
TRBJ2-1 TRBD2 . TRBV11-3 CASSLGPGLAGPNEQFF TGTGCCAGCAGCTTAGGGCCCGGTCTAGCGGGACCCAATGAGCAGTTCTTC